This T cell receptor beta chain was sequenced in a study of blood T cell repertoires in COVID-19. Study as a whole: Some COVID-19 samples were acute and others convalescent; all came from the United States, Italy and Spain. PBMCs, B-cell-depleted T cells, or T cells provided the cDNA or gDNA that made up the material.

In the original workflow: Reference gene primer amplification gave estimated nucleated cell counts. Method: immunoSEQ multiplex PCR; TCRdb's copy keeps in-frame clones and lacks some. Clone size and the V and J calls come from that table; the DNA yielded D and trimming. The data show about 280,000 clones, around nine tenths seen once. The sequenced sample consisted of peripheral blood. This TCR was recovered from a woman aged 40 to 50 who had recovered from COVID-19.

The CDR3, as DNA: TGTGCCAGCAGCCAAGAGGCTAGCGGGAGTCCCGCGGATACGCAGTATTTT. Encoded protein: CASSQEASGSPADTQYF. This sequence joins TRBV4-2 and TRBJ2-3; TRBD2 matches 10 bases. J was trimmed by 6 bases and V by 0 bases; bases with no gene match: 9. The CDR3 has 17 amino acids. Germline-derived CDR1 and CDR2 are LGHNA and YNFKEQ.